The 16 T cell receptor beta chains below were found in one sample sequenced in a study of T-cell memory formation after mild COVID-19. Using its own MiXCR run on the 5' RACE reads, TCRdb lists one record per CDR3 protein. The sample records about 200,000 distinct CDR3 sequences, over 7.5% being singletons. Input material: PBMCs or a T cell subset sorted from them (not recorded which). Receptor source: a man aged 18 to 30 who had mild COVID-19 (a few samples of this study predate the infection). Cell type and time point are not known.

This clonotype was found many times. CDR3 in DNA: TGTGCCAGCAGTATCAGGGGAGAGACCCAGTACTTC. Amino acids: CASSIRGETQYF. The chain is built from TRBV12-3 or TRBV12-4 and TRBJ2-5, with a tentative D call TRBD1 (6 bases). The CDR3 sequence is 12 residues long. Trimming pared 5 bases from V and 4 bases from J, leaving 8 bases between.

This clonotype was seen only a few times. This sequence joins TRBV5-1 and TRBJ2-3, with 7 bases aligning to TRBD2. The CDR3 contains 15 residues. Germline V gives CDR1 SGHRS, CDR2 YFSETQ. V was pared by 1 base and J by 1 base, with 3 bases of the junction left unmatched. The CDR3 DNA is TGCGCCAGCAGCTTGAAGGCGGGGGGCACAGATACGCAGTATTTT. Translated, it gives CASSLKAGGTDTQYF.

The chain uses TRBV4-1 and TRBJ1-1, with 8 bases aligning to TRBD1. The junction had 16 bases not matched to a gene; V was cut back by 0 bases and J by 4 bases. The CDR3 extends over 19 amino acids. The germline V gene encodes CDR1 MGHRA and CDR2 YSYEKL. CDR3 amino acids: CASSQDPGQASWGRTEAFF. CDR3 nucleotides: TGCGCCAGCAGCCAAGACCCGGGACAGGCCTCGTGGGGACGCACTGAAGCTTTCTTT.

This clonotype was observed many times. The gene calls are TRBV7-6 and TRBJ1-2; 9 positions agree with TRBD1. Germline V lookup: CDR1 SGHVS, CDR2 FNYEAQ. The length of the CDR3 is 16 residues. Germline trimming cut 2 bases from V and 5 bases from J; bases unmatched to any gene: 9. The CDR3: CASSLSQGADGYGYTF. The CDR3 DNA reads TGTGCCAGCAGCTTATCACAGGGGGCAGACGGGTATGGCTACACCTTC.

The chain carries TRBV7-2 and TRBJ2-1, with D possibly being TRBD2 (6 bases). Between the trimmed V and J ends, which lost 5 bases and 6 bases, there was a span of 14 bases. Germline values: CDR1 SGHTA, CDR2 FQGNSA. This CDR3 contains 14 residues. The CDR3 here is CASSPVGTFNEQFF. CDR3 DNA sequence: TGTGCCAGCAGCCCCGTAGGGACTTTCAATGAGCAGTTCTTC.

This clonotype was detected only a few times. The genes are TRBV5-1 and TRBJ2-1, with 7 bases that match TRBD1. CDR1 and CDR2 (germline): SGHRS, YFSETQ. CDR3 size: 15 residues. The junction had 8 bases not matched to a gene; V was cut back by 3 bases and J by 5 bases. The DNA for the CDR3 is TGCGCCAGCAGCTCCCTCGGACAGGATGACAATGAGCAGTTCTTC. Protein product: CASSSLGQDDNEQFF.

DNA for the CDR3: TGTGCCAGCAGCGTGGGCATTAATGAAAAACTGTTTTTT. Residues: CASSVGINEKLFF. V usage is TRBV9 and J usage is TRBJ1-4; the D is unclear. The germline gives CDR1 SGDLS, CDR2 YYNGEE. The germline V and J ends were trimmed by 2 bases and 4 bases, with 6 bases remaining between them. The CDR3 extends over 13 amino acids.

The chain is built from TRBV20-1 and TRBJ2-3; 14 nucleotides line up with TRBD2. Germline V gene data show CDR1 as DFQATT and CDR2 as SNEGSKA (reference sequence). The V and J ends lost 5 bases and 6 bases, in that order; junction bases with no gene match: 10. This CDR3 has 16 amino acids. CDR3 DNA: TGCAGTGCTCCCCGGACTAGCGGGGGGACCGTTGATACGCAGTATTTT. Translating it yields CSAPRTSGGTVDTQYF.

CDR3 bases: TGTGCCAGCAGCCGGGCTGGGACACCTAACTATGGCTACACCTTC. Its translation: CASSRAGTPNYGYTF. The chain couples TRBV7-2 to TRBJ1-2; a possible D gene is TRBD1 (6 bases). The CDR3 has 15 residues. The germline gives CDR1 SGHTA, CDR2 FQGNSA. V was pared by 5 bases and J by 0 bases, with 13 bases between.

The gene calls are TRBV14 and TRBJ2-2; D remains ambiguous. The CDR3 spans 18 residues. Germline V gene lookup returns CDR1 SGHDN and CDR2 FVKESK. V lost 1 base and J lost 0, with 15 bases in between. The CDR3 is CASSQAFGRRANTGELFF. The CDR3 DNA follows: TGTGCCAGCAGCCAAGCGTTTGGCAGGCGAGCGAACACCGGGGAGCTGTTTTTT. Using reference TRBV14 and TRBJ2-2 for the parts outside the CDR3, the full variable domain is EAGVTQFPSHSVIEKGQTVTLRCDPISGHDNLYWYRRVMGKEIKFLLHFVKESKQDESGMPNNRFLAERTGGTYSTLKVQPAELEDSGVYFCASSQAFGRRANTGELFFGEGSRLTVL.

The chain has TRBV7-9 and TRBJ2-3; 10 nucleotides line up with TRBD1. The CDR3 extends over 15 amino acids. V trimming: 4 bases; J trimming: 5 bases; junction bases outside the gene matches: 6. The germline V gene encodes CDR1 SEHNR and CDR2 FQNEAQ (reference sequence). The CDR3 DNA is TGTGCCAGCAGCTCCGGGACAGGGGTCATAGATACGCAGTATTTT. This translates into CASSSGTGVIDTQYF.

V usage is TRBV4-3 and J usage is TRBJ2-3, with 7 positions matching TRBD2. CDR3 length equals 13 residues. After removal of 3 bases from V and 6 bases from J, the junction contained 3 bases not matched to a gene. Germline V CDR1 and CDR2: LGHNA, YSLEER. CDR3 sequence (DNA): TGCGCCAGCAGCCAGGAGCGGGGTGATACGCAGTATTTT. Translation: CASSQERGDTQYF.

The table lists this clonotype with a few counts. The chain couples TRBV12-5 to TRBJ1-4; possible D gene TRBD1, 6 bases. CDR1 and CDR2 (germline): LGHNT, FRNRAP. V was trimmed by 3 bases and J by 4 bases, leaving 18 bases between them. There are 17 residues in the CDR3. The CDR3 DNA is TGTGCTAGTGGTTTCACGATTCTTCAGGGGATTAATGAAAAACTGTTTTTT. Its protein is CASGFTILQGINEKLFF.

CDR3 in DNA: TGTGCCAGCAGCTTAGTTCCTAGCGGGGGACCCTACGAGCAGTACTTC. The encoded protein is CASSLVPSGGPYEQYF. The chain recombines TRBV7-8 with TRBJ2-7; the match to TRBD2 covers 10 bases. The V gene end was trimmed by 1 base and the J gene end by 2 bases; junction bases not matched to a gene: 5. The CDR3 length is 16 residues. Germline CDR1 and CDR2: SGHVS and FQNEAQ.

V gene TRBV6-6 combines with J gene TRBJ1-2, with TRBD1 as a possible D gene (5 bases). Germline CDR1 and CDR2: MNHNY and SVGAGI (reference sequence). The CDR3 consists of 13 residues. V was clipped by 2 bases and J by 8 bases, with 12 bases between them. DNA for the CDR3: TGTGCCAGCAGTTACACCGGGACGCTCGGCTACACCTTC. Residues: CASSYTGTLGYTF.

This clonotype has only a few counts. The rearrangement links TRBV7-8 to TRBJ1-3; no clear D. This CDR3 has 15 amino acids. V dropped 5 bases and J dropped 0 bases, with 11 bases sitting between them. CDR1 is SGHVS, CDR2 FQNEAQ, per germline. The CDR3 spells CASSAGSLSGNTIYF. The CDR3 DNA sequence: TGTGCCAGCAGCGCGGGTTCCCTCTCTGGAAACACCATATATTTT.